A single sample gave rise to the 8 T cell receptor beta chains below, sequenced in a study of T cells after yellow fever vaccination. TCRdb itself ran the 5' RACE reads through MiXCR, one entry per CDR3 protein. The sample contains 300,000 to 400,000 distinct CDR3 sequences, about 8.7% of which appear only once. This specimen consisted of PBMCs, obtained on the day of the first yellow fever vaccination. The receptors originated from a man aged 18 to 35 who received the YFV17D yellow fever vaccine.

V is TRBV7-2 and J is TRBJ1-2, with D maybe TRBD1 (6 bases). This CDR3 has 15 residues. Between the trimmed V and J ends, which lost 4 bases and 6 bases, there was a span of 18 bases. Germline-derived CDR1 and CDR2 are SGHTA and FQGNSA. DNA of the CDR3: TGTGCCAGCAGCTCCAGTCGAGGGGGAGGGGATGGCTACACCTTC. Translation gives CASSSSRGGGDGYTF.

The chain carries TRBV4-3 and TRBJ1-2; perhaps TRBD1 as D (5 bases). V gave up 4 bases and J gave up 0 bases, with 12 bases separating them. Germline V gene sequence: CDR1 LGHNA, CDR2 YSLEER. The CDR3 runs 15 residues. CDR3 bases: TGCGCCAGCAGCCCCGGGACCCCTCCTAACTATGGCTACACCTTC. Residues: CASSPGTPPNYGYTF.

The chain uses TRBV4-1 and TRBJ1-3, with 8 bases aligning to TRBD1. This CDR3 spans 17 amino acids. Per the germline V gene, CDR1 is MGHRA and CDR2 is YSYEKL. V shed 1 base, J shed 0 bases, and the junction held 5 bases outside the gene matches. The CDR3 region is CASSQGGQVFSGNTIYF. The CDR3 coding sequence is TGCGCCAGCAGCCAAGGGGGACAGGTTTTCTCTGGAAACACCATATATTTT.

This chain connects TRBV7-9 to TRBJ2-1; 12 nucleotides align to TRBD2. In germline, CDR1 is SEHNR, CDR2 FQNEAQ (reference sequence). The CDR3 has 14 residues. With 5 bases clipped from V and 9 bases from J, the junction kept 5 bases outside the gene matches. The CDR3 nucleotides are TGTGCCAGCAGCCCTACTAGCGGGGGGAGTGAGCAGTTCTTC. Translation gives CASSPTSGGSEQFF.

This clonotype has a handful of counts. The chain uses TRBV4-3 and TRBJ1-6; tentative D call: TRBD1 (6 bases). The CDR3 is 13 residues long. From germline, CDR1 is LGHNA and CDR2 YSLEER. V shed 6 bases and J shed 6 bases, with 9 bases lying between them. The CDR3 is CASRDSFNSPLHF. CDR3 bases: TGCGCCAGCAGGGACAGTTTTAATTCACCCCTCCACTTT.

The CDR3 DNA is TGCAGTGCTAGAGATGCCCCGCGCTCCTATGGCTACACCTTC. Translated, it gives CSARDAPRSYGYTF. The chain uses TRBV20-1 and TRBJ1-2; no clear D gene. Looked up from germline, CDR1 is DFQATT and CDR2 is SNEGSKA (reference sequence). The CDR3 runs to 14 residues. V was clipped by 0 bases and J by 4 bases, with 12 bases between them.

In the case of this clonotype: Given a much more abundant clone one base away, this may be a read error. The chain recombines TRBV7-2 with TRBJ1-2; D perhaps matches TRBD1 (5 bases). The CDR3 runs 16 residues. The V and J ends lost 3 bases and 0 bases respectively, with 14 bases between them. In germline, CDR1 is SGHTA, CDR2 FQGNSA. The CDR3 spells CASSFPGRGANYGYTF. Written as DNA, the CDR3 is TGTGCCAGCAGCTTCCCCGGACGGGGGGCTAACTATGGCTACACCTTC.

The chain has TRBV15 and TRBJ1-4; D uncertain. CDR1 and CDR2 (germline): LNHNV, YYDKDF (reference sequence). Deletions cut 10 bases from V and 7 bases from J, with 25 bases between. CDR3 length: 16 residues. The chain's CDR3 is CAIGPPHLWGGEKLFF. Here the CDR3 DNA reads TGTGCCATCGGCCCGCCGCACCTCTGGGGAGGTGAAAAACTGTTTTTT.